The clone carrying this TCR beta chain was detected ten times or more. The antigen is unknown. This entry is derived from a study of T cells in Graves' hyperthyroidism and ophthalmopathy. Whole-study findings and limits: The model foresaw ophthalmopathy a median roughly 6.3 months prior to onset. The majority of expanded thyroid clonotypes above 0.001 also appeared in blood.

The trim removed 0 bases at V and 5 bases at J, leaving 5 bases unmatched. This CDR3 region has 15 residues. Germline loops: CDR1 MNHNY, CDR2 SVGAGI (reference sequence). Regions amplified from RNA transcripts were the TCR beta CDR3 regions. The TCR CDR3 was amplified in a first-round RT-PCR using the HTBI primer set. TCRdb itself ran the multiplex PCR reads through MiXCR, one entry per CDR3 protein. In the table there are about 340,000 distinct CDR3 sequences, 15% to 20% of which are singletons. The genes are TRBV6-6 and TRBJ1-2; 8 bases line up with TRBD1. Specimen: blood. The clonotype was recovered from a woman aged 45-60 years with Graves' hyperthyroidism. The CDR3 nucleotides are TGTGCCAGCAGTTACTCCCAGGGGGCAGGGTATGGCTACACCTTC. Its translation is CASSYSQGAGYGYTF.